Listed below are T cell receptor beta chains from one sample, sequenced in a study of high-grade serous ovarian cancer treatment subgroups. Assay used: immunoSEQ multiplex PCR; TCRdb lists only in-frame clones, some missing. The data show some 12,000 clones, roughly four fifths seen once. The sample was tumor tissue. The receptors shown here come from a human donor with high-grade serous ovarian cancer. CDR3s include the opening cysteine and the closing phenylalanine or tryptophan. Each record gives: J gene, clone size, V gene, D gene, CDR3 DNA, CDR3 protein. D genes are given only for firm matches. Expanded clones are given a class, and other clones once, few, many or no size at all.

j_call: TRBJ1-2
clone_size: NA
v_call: TRBV11-2
d_call: TRBD1
cdr3_nt: TGTGCCAGCAGCTTAGGCCCGGGACAGGGCCTCTCCTACTATGGCTACACCTTC
cdr3_aa: CASSLGPGQGLSYYGYTF

j_call: TRBJ2-1
clone_size: NA
v_call: TRBV13
d_call: NA
cdr3_nt: TGTGCCAGCAGCCGGTTCCCTAGCGAGCAGTTCTTC
cdr3_aa: CASSRFPSEQFF

j_call: TRBJ1-2
clone_size: NA
v_call: TRBV9
d_call: NA
cdr3_nt: TGTGCCAGCAGCGTCCGCAGGGGTTATGGCTACACCTTC
cdr3_aa: CASSVRRGYGYTF

j_call: TRBJ1-4
clone_size: NA
v_call: TRBV29-1
d_call: TRBD1
cdr3_nt: TGCAGCGCTGCACAGGGGAATGAAAAACTGTTTTTT
cdr3_aa: CSAAQGNEKLFF

j_call: TRBJ2-7
clone_size: NA
v_call: TRBV2
d_call: NA
cdr3_nt: TGTGCCAGCAGCCCAGTTCGCGCCTACGAGCAGTACTTC
cdr3_aa: CASSPVRAYEQYF

j_call: TRBJ1-6
clone_size: once
v_call: TRBV4-1
d_call: TRBD1
cdr3_nt: TGCGCCAGCAGCCTATCCTCCGGGACAGTAAATTCACCCCTCCACTTT
cdr3_aa: CASSLSSGTVNSPLHF

j_call: TRBJ2-7
clone_size: NA
v_call: TRBV6-6
d_call: TRBD1
cdr3_nt: TGTGCCAGCAGTTACCCTACCGGCAGGGGGCATAACGAGCAGTACTTC
cdr3_aa: CASSYPTGRGHNEQYF

j_call: TRBJ1-5
clone_size: NA
v_call: TRBV6-1
d_call: NA
cdr3_nt: TGTGCCAGCACCCGGCAGGGTAACGATCAGCCCCAGCATTTT
cdr3_aa: CASTRQGNDQPQHF

j_call: TRBJ2-5
clone_size: few
v_call: TRBV5-1
d_call: NA
cdr3_nt: TGCGCCAGTAGAGAAGGGCTACGGACTAACCAAGAGACCCAGTACTTC
cdr3_aa: CASREGLRTNQETQYF

j_call: TRBJ2-5
clone_size: once
v_call: TRBV25-1
d_call: NA
cdr3_nt: TGTGCCAGCAGCAGACAGGCTACAAGGACCCAGTACTTC
cdr3_aa: CASSRQATRTQYF

j_call: TRBJ2-5
clone_size: NA
v_call: TRBV11-2
d_call: NA
cdr3_nt: TGTGCCAGCAGCTCCCTCCGGGACCCCCCGGGGACCCAGTACTTC
cdr3_aa: CASSSLRDPPGTQYF

j_call: TRBJ2-7
clone_size: NA
v_call: TRBV7-3
d_call: TRBD2
cdr3_nt: TGTGCCAGCAGCTTCGGGACTAGCGGGATGGGGGAGCAGTACTTC
cdr3_aa: CASSFGTSGMGEQYF

j_call: TRBJ2-7
clone_size: NA
v_call: TRBV28
d_call: NA
cdr3_nt: TGTGCCAGCAGGAGGGCAGGGGGGCGATACGAGCAGTACTTC
cdr3_aa: CASRRAGGRYEQYF